The sequence of this TCR beta chain was determined in a study of T cell responses to AZD1222 COVID-19 vaccine. Whole-study findings and limits: Repertoire sampling occurred only after the peak T cell response. When two AZD1222 doses had been given, Spike-specific TCR breadth and depth rose. Vaccine-associated CD4 TCRs ranged over spike, dominating at 160-218 and 743-854.

As for this clone: The antigen remains unidentified.

Sequencing used immunoSEQ multiplex PCR; TCRdb keeps in-frame clones, though not all of them. This table holds over 50,000 clones, about 81% found once. V lost 5 bases and J lost 5, with 21 bases in between. Germline assignment: CDR1 SGHTA and CDR2 FQGNSA. This CDR3 spans 17 amino acids. The source was peripheral blood, collected 28 days after the second AZD1222 dose. The receptor comes from an adult who received the AZD1222 COVID-19 vaccine. J is TRBJ2-2 and V is TRBV7-2, with D tentatively TRBD1 (6 bases). The CDR3 here is CASSPPGHSRETGELFF. DNA of the CDR3: TGTGCCAGCAGCCCGCCGGGACACTCGAGGGAAACCGGGGAGCTGTTTTTT. The full variable domain, with the rest looked up from reference TRBV7-2 and TRBJ2-2, is GAGVSQSPSNKVTEKGKDVELRCDPISGHTALYWYRQSLGQGLEFLIYFQGNSAPDKSGLPSDRFSAERTGGSVSTLTIQRTQQEDSAVYLCASSPPGHSRETGELFFGEGSRLTVL.